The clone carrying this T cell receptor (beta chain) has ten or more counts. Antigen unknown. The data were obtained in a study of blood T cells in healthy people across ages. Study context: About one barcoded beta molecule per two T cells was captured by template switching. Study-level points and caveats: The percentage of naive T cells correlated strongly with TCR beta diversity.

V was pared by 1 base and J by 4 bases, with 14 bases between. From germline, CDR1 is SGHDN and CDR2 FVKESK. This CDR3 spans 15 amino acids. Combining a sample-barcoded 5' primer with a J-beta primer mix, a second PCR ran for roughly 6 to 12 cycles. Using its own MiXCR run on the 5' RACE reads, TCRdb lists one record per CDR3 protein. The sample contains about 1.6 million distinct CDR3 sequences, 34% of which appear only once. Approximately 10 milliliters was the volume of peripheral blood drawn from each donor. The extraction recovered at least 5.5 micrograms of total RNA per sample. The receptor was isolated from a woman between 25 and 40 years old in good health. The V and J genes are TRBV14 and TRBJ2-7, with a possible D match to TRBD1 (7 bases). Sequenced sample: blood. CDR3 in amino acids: CASSQAQGGPYEQYF. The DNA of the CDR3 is TGTGCCAGCAGCCAAGCCCAGGGGGGACCTTACGAGCAGTACTTC. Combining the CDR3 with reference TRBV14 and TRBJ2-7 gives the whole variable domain EAGVTQFPSHSVIEKGQTVTLRCDPISGHDNLYWYRRVMGKEIKFLLHFVKESKQDESGMPNNRFLAERTGGTYSTLKVQPAELEDSGVYFCASSQAQGGPYEQYFGPGTRLTVT.